This entry lists 27 T cell receptor beta chains sequenced from one sample in a study of blood T cell repertoires in COVID-19. Assay: immunoSEQ multiplex PCR; the TCRdb copy retains only in-frame clones and omits some. The sample holds around 140,000 clones, about 86% seen once. Sequencing was performed on peripheral blood. The source is a woman in her forties or fifties with active or convalescent COVID-19.

Here the CDR3 reads CASSQGQSNSPLHF. The CDR3 nucleotides are TGTGCCAGCAGCCAGGGACAGTCTAATTCACCCCTCCACTTT. The chain combines TRBV28 with TRBJ1-6; 7 nucleotides line up with TRBD1. The J segment lost 6 bases and the V segment lost 6 bases, leaving 5 bases of the junction unmatched. Germline V gene sequence: CDR1 MDHEN, CDR2 SYDVKM. The CDR3 totals 14 residues. The variable domain in full, with the rest retrieved from reference TRBV28 and TRBJ1-6, is DVKVTQSSRYLVKRTGEKVFLECVQDMDHENMFWYRQDPGLGLRLIYFSYDVKMKEKGDIPEGYSVSREKKERFSLILESASTNQTSMYLCASSQGQSNSPLHFGNGTRLTVT.

The gene calls are TRBV13 and TRBJ2-5; D might be TRBD1 (6 bases). The germline CDR1 and CDR2 sequences are PRHDT and FYEKMQ (reference sequence). Trimming removed 5 bases at V and 5 bases at J, with 12 bases between. The CDR3 is made up of 13 amino acids. CDR3 sequence: CASSVQGYETQYF. The DNA for the CDR3 is TGTGCCAGCAGCGTACAGGGTTATGAGACCCAGTACTTC.

The chain links TRBV5-1 to TRBJ1-2; 8 bases line up with TRBD1. There are 15 residues in the CDR3. The germline V gene encodes CDR1 SGHRS and CDR2 YFSETQ. Losses at the gene ends were 0 bases for V and 4 bases for J; bases not matched to a gene: 5. The CDR3 loop is CASSLGDDRGYGYTF. The CDR3 bases are TGCGCCAGCAGCTTGGGGGATGACAGGGGCTATGGCTACACCTTC.

The V and J genes are TRBV4-1 and TRBJ1-2; D perhaps matches TRBD1 (5 bases). CDR3 length: 16 amino acids. V lost 2 bases and J 3 bases, leaving 16 bases between the germline ends. In germline, CDR1 is MGHRA, CDR2 YSYEKL. As DNA, the CDR3 is TGCGCCAGCAGCCAATTCCTCTCAGGGTCGGACTATGGCTACACCTTC. The encoded protein is CASSQFLSGSDYGYTF.

The CDR3 coding sequence is TGTGCCACCAGCAGAGATATTCCAGGGGGTAATTCACCCCTCCACTTT. It codes for CATSRDIPGGNSPLHF. The chain has TRBV15 and TRBJ1-6; 7 bases fit TRBD1. Germline CDR1 reads LNHNV; CDR2 reads YYDKDF (reference sequence). V gave up 0 bases and J gave up 6 bases; unmatched junction bases: 5. The CDR3 extends over 16 amino acids.

The chain has TRBV19 and TRBJ1-1; 11 nucleotides agree with TRBD1. The length of the CDR3 is 15 residues. After removal of 3 bases from V and 3 bases from J, the junction contained 3 bases not matched to a gene. Germline values: CDR1 LNHDA, CDR2 SQIVND (reference sequence). In nucleotides, the CDR3 is TGTGCCAGTAGTATCGGACAGGGGGCGCACACTGAAGCTTTCTTT. It encodes CASSIGQGAHTEAFF.

The chain couples TRBV24-1 to TRBJ2-1; 7 nucleotides align to TRBD2. V lost 0 bases and J lost 5; bases outside the gene matches: 6. This CDR3 spans 16 amino acids. Germline V gene sequence: CDR1 KGHDR, CDR2 SFDVKD. The CDR3 nucleotides read TGTGCCACCAGTGATTTGGGGGGGGAGGGTCACAATGAGCAGTTCTTC. Amino acids: CATSDLGGEGHNEQFF.

This clone has only one observation. The gene calls are TRBV4-2 and TRBJ2-2; no definite D call. Germline values: CDR1 LGHNA, CDR2 YNFKEQ. V was cut by 4 bases and J by 0 bases, with 12 bases left in between. The CDR3 totals 16 residues. The CDR3: CASSRIVYPNTGELFF. For the CDR3, the DNA is TGTGCCAGCAGCCGAATAGTGTATCCGAACACCGGGGAGCTGTTTTTT.

The chain combines TRBV18 with TRBJ1-1; no clear D gene. Germline V lookup: CDR1 KGHSH, CDR2 LQKENI. The CDR3 has 15 amino acids. V dropped 8 bases and J dropped 2 bases, with 18 bases sitting between them. The CDR3 bases are TGTGCCAGCCAAACAAGTAACCAGTATAACACTGAAGCTTTCTTT. Translating it yields CASQTSNQYNTEAFF.

The V gene is TRBV27, the J gene TRBJ1-3; possibly TRBD1 for D (6 bases). The CDR3 runs to 16 residues. Germline-derived CDR1 and CDR2 are MNHEY and SMNVEV (reference sequence). With 0 bases removed from V and 0 bases from J, the gap between germline ends came to 9 bases. The CDR3 region has the DNA TGTGCCAGCAGTTTATCGGGAGGGGGCTCTGGAAACACCATATATTTT. It codes for CASSLSGGGSGNTIYF.

The chain recombines TRBV7-9 with TRBJ2-5; TRBD1 might be the D (6 bases). V lost 5 bases to trimming and J lost 2 bases, with 9 bases between them. The CDR3 contains 13 residues. Germline V CDR1 and CDR2: SEHNR, FQNEAQ (reference sequence). CDR3 bases: TGTGCCAGCAGCCCTAGGGGGCAAGAGACCCAGTACTTC. It specifies CASSPRGQETQYF.

This clone is a singleton in its sample. The chain recombines TRBV24-1 with TRBJ2-7; the match to TRBD1 covers 10 bases. J lost 6 bases, V lost 6 bases, and 4 bases had no gene match. The germline V gene has CDR1 KGHDR and CDR2 SFDVKD. The CDR3 has 13 residues. CDR3 DNA sequence: TGTGCCACCAGTCAGCGGGACAGGGGCGAGCAGTACTTC. This gives the protein CATSQRDRGEQYF.

The chain uses TRBV4-2 and TRBJ2-7, with D tentatively TRBD2 (5 bases). There are 13 residues in the CDR3. Trimming removed 4 bases from V and 5 bases from J, with 12 bases in between. Germline V gene data show CDR1 as LGHNA and CDR2 as YNFKEQ. The CDR3 reads CASSRERFDEQYF. The CDR3, as DNA: TGTGCCAGCAGCCGCGAGCGGTTCGACGAGCAGTACTTC.

The chain links TRBV12-5 to TRBJ1-1; D might be TRBD1 (5 bases). The CDR3 runs 19 residues. V was trimmed by 3 bases and J by 0 bases, leaving 23 bases between them. Germline CDR1 is LGHNT and CDR2 is FRNRAP. The DNA for the CDR3 is TGTGCTAGTGGTTTCGCGGCAGGGTGGGAAGGGCATATGAACACTGAAGCTTTCTTT. Residues: CASGFAAGWEGHMNTEAFF.

V and J are TRBV7-2 and TRBJ2-7; 9 bases match TRBD1. The CDR3 length is 15 residues. V was clipped by 2 bases and J by 3 bases; unmatched bases: 5. Germline-derived CDR1 and CDR2 are SGHTA and FQGNSA. CDR3 protein: CASSLMGQGIYEQYF. The CDR3 region has the DNA TGTGCCAGCAGCTTAATGGGACAGGGAATCTACGAGCAGTACTTC.

The chain employs TRBV6-2 or TRBV6-3 and TRBJ1-5; D may be TRBD1 (5 bases). Germline V lookup: CDR1 MNHEY, CDR2 SVGEGT. Trimming took off 6 bases at V and 2 bases at J, with 20 bases between the two ends. This CDR3 has 17 residues. The CDR3: CASSPSWGVDGNQPQHF. CDR3 sequence (DNA): TGTGCCAGCAGCCCTAGTTGGGGGGTTGACGGCAATCAGCCCCAGCATTTT.

The V and J genes are TRBV7-2 and TRBJ1-2; D gene uncertain. The CDR3 has 14 residues. V gave up 3 bases and J gave up 7 bases, with 15 bases separating them. In germline, CDR1 is SGHTA, CDR2 FQGNSA. The CDR3 DNA is TGTGCCAGCAGCTTTAAAGGAGTGGGAGCTGGCTACACCTTC. Its protein is CASSFKGVGAGYTF.

The gene calls are TRBV6-5 and TRBJ2-1; 10 bases are shared with TRBD1. The CDR3 is 14 residues long. V lost 2 bases, J lost 6 bases, and 1 base stayed unmatched. The V gene's germline CDR1 is MNHEY and CDR2 SVGAGI. The CDR3 DNA reads TGTGCCAGCAGTTACGGGACAGGGGTCAATGAGCAGTTCTTC. Its translation is CASSYGTGVNEQFF.

The rearrangement links TRBV7-8 to TRBJ1-4; D is undetermined. Germline V gives CDR1 SGHVS, CDR2 FQNEAQ. The ends were cut back, 4 bases at V and 5 bases at J, with 8 bases in the middle. The CDR3 contains 13 residues. The CDR3 nucleotides read TGTGCCAGCAGCTGGGGAGAAAATGAAAAACTGTTTTTT. Translating it yields CASSWGENEKLFF. The entire variable domain, with the rest obtained from reference TRBV7-8 and TRBJ1-4, is as follows: GAGVSQSPRYKVAKRGQDVALRCDPISGHVSLFWYQQALGQGPEFLTYFQNEAQLDKSGLPSDRFFAERPEGSVSTLKIQRTQQEDSAVYLCASSWGENEKLFFGSGTQLSVL.

V gene TRBV10-3 combines with J gene TRBJ1-5; 7 bases fit TRBD1. This CDR3 contains 16 residues. Germline loops: CDR1 ENHRY, CDR2 SYGVKD. Unmatched junction bases numbered 5, after V lost 0 bases and J lost 3 bases. Here the CDR3 reads CAISESPGTVNQPQHF. The CDR3 DNA reads TGTGCCATCAGTGAGTCCCCCGGGACAGTCAATCAGCCCCAGCATTTT.

The CDR3 DNA reads TGTGCCAGCAGCCCCACCGGGACTAGCTACGAGCAGTACTTC. The encoded protein is CASSPTGTSYEQYF. This chain joins TRBV7-3 and TRBJ2-7; 8 bases map to TRBD2. V shed 5 bases and J 3 bases; nucleotides not matched to a gene: 6. CDR3 length: 14 residues. Germline V gene data show CDR1 as SGHTA and CDR2 as FQGTGA.

This clone was recorded once. The chain links TRBV6-2 or TRBV6-3 to TRBJ1-5, with a possible D match to TRBD1 (5 bases). The V end lost 5 bases, the J end lost 5 bases, and 13 bases lay between the germline ends. Germline V gene data show CDR1 as MNHEY and CDR2 as SVGEGT. The length of the CDR3 is 14 residues. The CDR3 protein is CASSPGYLDQPQHF. CDR3 nucleotide sequence: TGTGCCAGCAGTCCAGGGTATTTGGATCAGCCCCAGCATTTT.

This chain uses TRBV30 with TRBJ1-2; 10 bases fit TRBD1. CDR1 and CDR2 (germline): GTSNPN, SVGIG (reference sequence). V was pared by 1 base and J by 8 bases, with 13 bases of the junction left unmatched. The CDR3 is 16 amino acids. In nucleotides, the CDR3 is TGTGCCTGGAGTGACCGCGGGGACAGGGGAGAACAGGGCTACACCTTC. Translation gives CAWSDRGDRGEQGYTF.

J is TRBJ1-3 and V is TRBV4-1; D call uncertain. Trimming removed 0 bases from V and 6 bases from J, with 12 bases in between. This CDR3 contains 15 residues. The germline V gene has CDR1 MGHRA and CDR2 YSYEKL. The CDR3 sequence is CASSQEPTGVNTIYF. As DNA, the CDR3 is TGCGCCAGCAGCCAAGAACCGACCGGAGTAAACACCATATATTTT.

The rearrangement joins TRBV9 to TRBJ2-5, with D tentatively TRBD1 (6 bases). Trimming removed 0 bases at V and 4 bases at J, with 13 bases between. The CDR3 is 15 residues long. The germline V gene has CDR1 SGDLS and CDR2 YYNGEE. The CDR3 nucleotides are TGTGCCAGCAGCGTAGGGACAGTCCAATCAGAGACCCAGTACTTC. It yields the protein CASSVGTVQSETQYF.

The J gene is TRBJ1-1, the V gene TRBV9; D is unclear. The CDR3 covers 13 residues. Germline CDR1 SGDLS, CDR2 YYNGEE. V was shortened by 0 bases and J by 2 bases, with 5 bases between the two germline ends. The CDR3 coding sequence is TGTGCCAGCAGCGTAGCCACTAACACTGAAGCTTTCTTT. Translated, it gives CASSVATNTEAFF.

V is TRBV5-1 and J is TRBJ1-3; 7 bases agree with TRBD1. The junction had 7 bases not matched to a gene; V was cut back by 1 base and J by 0 bases. The germline CDR1 and CDR2 sequences are SGHRS and YFSETQ. The CDR3 is 17 amino acids. The CDR3 DNA is TGCGCCAGCAGCTTGCAAGGGGGACAGTTCTCTGGAAACACCATATATTTT. This translates into CASSLQGGQFSGNTIYF.